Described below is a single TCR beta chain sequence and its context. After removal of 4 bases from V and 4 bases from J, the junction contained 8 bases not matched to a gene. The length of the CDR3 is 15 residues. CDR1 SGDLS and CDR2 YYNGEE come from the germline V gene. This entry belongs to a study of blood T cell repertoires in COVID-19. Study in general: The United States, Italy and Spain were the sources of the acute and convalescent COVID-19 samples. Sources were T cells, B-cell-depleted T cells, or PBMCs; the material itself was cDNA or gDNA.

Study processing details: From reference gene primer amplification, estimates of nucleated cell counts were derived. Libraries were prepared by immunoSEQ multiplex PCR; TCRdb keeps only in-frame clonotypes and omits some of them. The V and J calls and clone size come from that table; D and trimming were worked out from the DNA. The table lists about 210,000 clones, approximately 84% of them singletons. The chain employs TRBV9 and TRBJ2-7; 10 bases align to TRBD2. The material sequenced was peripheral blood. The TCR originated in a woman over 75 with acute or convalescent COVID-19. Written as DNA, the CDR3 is TGTGCCAGCAGCCGAGACCTAGCGGGAGTGTACGAGCAGTACTTC. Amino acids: CASSRDLAGVYEQYF. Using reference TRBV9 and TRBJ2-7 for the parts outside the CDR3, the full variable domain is DSGVTQTPKHLITATGQRVTLRCSPRSGDLSVYWYQQSLDQGLQFLIQYYNGEERAKGNILERFSAQQFPDLHSELNLSSLELGDSALYFCASSRDLAGVYEQYFGPGTRLTVT.